The rows below give T cell receptor beta chains drawn from one sample of a study of metastatic and nonmetastatic thyroid tumors. TCRdb reanalyzed the PCR reads with MiXCR. This table holds about 24,000 clones, more than 15% found once. The sample was blood. Receptors originate from a male donor with papillary thyroid cancer or a benign thyroid nodule (not recorded which). Some clones in this sample may be carry-over from other donors' samples. Each CDR3 is given with its conserved first and last residue. The D gene is left open where the match is weak. Where a row states a size, it is once, few, many or the class of an expanded clone; other rows omit it.

d_call: TRBD2
clone_size: medium-sized
j_call: TRBJ2-7
v_call: TRBV28
cdr3_nt: TGTGCCAGCAGTGATGTCGGACTAGCGGGAGCCCACGAGCAGTACTTC
cdr3_aa: CASSDVGLAGAHEQYF

d_call: NA
clone_size: few
j_call: TRBJ1-2
v_call: TRBV5-1
cdr3_nt: TGCGCCAGCAGCTTGGAGGGGGGAGGCTACACCTTC
cdr3_aa: CASSLEGGGYTF

d_call: TRBD2
clone_size: once
j_call: TRBJ2-1
v_call: TRBV7-6
cdr3_nt: TGTGCCAGCAGCCCAGAGACAGGACTAGCGGGAGAAAGGCGCTACTACAATGAGCAGTTCTTC
cdr3_aa: CASSPETGLAGERRYYNEQFF

d_call: NA
clone_size: medium-sized
j_call: TRBJ2-7
v_call: TRBV6-1
cdr3_nt: TGTGCCAGCGGTTTACCCACCGGACAGTACCCTTACGAGCAGTACTTC
cdr3_aa: CASGLPTGQYPYEQYF

d_call: TRBD1
clone_size: many
j_call: TRBJ1-6
v_call: TRBV27
cdr3_nt: TGTGCCAGCAGTTTATACCGTCAGACAGGGCTCTATAGTTCACCCCTCCACTTT
cdr3_aa: CASSLYRQTGLYSSPLHF

d_call: NA
clone_size: NA
j_call: TRBJ2-7
v_call: TRBV28
cdr3_nt: TGTGCCAGCGGGTTACAGATCTACGAGCAGTACTTC
cdr3_aa: CASGLQIYEQYF

d_call: NA
clone_size: once
j_call: TRBJ2-1
v_call: TRBV11-1
cdr3_nt: TGTGCCAGCAGATCTAGCGTAAGCTCCTACATTGAGCAGTTCTTC
cdr3_aa: CASRSSVSSYIEQFF

d_call: NA
clone_size: medium-sized
j_call: TRBJ2-7
v_call: TRBV5-1
cdr3_nt: TGCGCCAGCAGCTTGGGGGGCTCGCTTGAGCAGTACTTC
cdr3_aa: CASSLGGSLEQYF

d_call: NA
clone_size: many
j_call: TRBJ2-2
v_call: TRBV3-1
cdr3_nt: TGTGCCAGCAGGCCAGACAGGAACACCGGGGAGCTGTTTTTT
cdr3_aa: CASRPDRNTGELFF

d_call: NA
clone_size: NA
j_call: TRBJ1-6
v_call: TRBV11-2
cdr3_nt: TGTGCCAGCAGCCCGAGCTGGAGCCCTAATTCACCCCTCCACTTT
cdr3_aa: CASSPSWSPNSPLHF

d_call: NA
clone_size: many
j_call: TRBJ2-7
v_call: TRBV19
cdr3_nt: TGTGCCAGTAGTATCGGAAAGACCTACGAGCAGTACTTC
cdr3_aa: CASSIGKTYEQYF

d_call: NA
clone_size: few
j_call: TRBJ2-7
v_call: TRBV6-2/TRBV6-3
cdr3_nt: TGTGCCAGCAGTTACTCGGAGGACGTGGGGTACGAGCAGTACTTC
cdr3_aa: CASSYSEDVGYEQYF

d_call: NA
clone_size: NA
j_call: TRBJ2-2
v_call: TRBV5-6
cdr3_nt: TGTGCCAGCAGCTTGATAAACACCGGGGAGCTGTTTTTT
cdr3_aa: CASSLINTGELFF

d_call: NA
clone_size: many
j_call: TRBJ2-7
v_call: TRBV5-1
cdr3_nt: TGCGCCAGCAGCCCCGGGACCTCTGAATCCTACGAGCAGTACTTC
cdr3_aa: CASSPGTSESYEQYF

d_call: NA
clone_size: many
j_call: TRBJ2-5
v_call: TRBV5-8
cdr3_nt: TGTGCCAGCAGCTTGAGTCGCAGGAATGGGGAGACCCAGTACTTC
cdr3_aa: CASSLSRRNGETQYF

d_call: TRBD2
clone_size: few
j_call: TRBJ2-1
v_call: TRBV20-1
cdr3_nt: TGCAGTGCACCCCGGGGCGGGACTAGCGGGAGGATGTTCTTC
cdr3_aa: CSAPRGGTSGRMFF

d_call: NA
clone_size: NA
j_call: TRBJ1-1
v_call: TRBV9
cdr3_nt: TGTGCCAGCAGCGTTAGTGGGGGTACTGAAGCTTTCTTT
cdr3_aa: CASSVSGGTEAFF

d_call: NA
clone_size: many
j_call: TRBJ2-5
v_call: TRBV20-1
cdr3_nt: TGCAGTGCTAGAGATCGGCAGGGTTGGGAGACCCAGTACTTC
cdr3_aa: CSARDRQGWETQYF

d_call: TRBD2
clone_size: many
j_call: TRBJ2-7
v_call: TRBV9
cdr3_nt: TGTGCCAGCAGCCCCGGAGGCGGGGGCTACGAGCAGTACTTC
cdr3_aa: CASSPGGGGYEQYF

d_call: NA
clone_size: many
j_call: TRBJ1-2
v_call: TRBV18
cdr3_nt: TGTGCCAGCTCACCGGACGTAAGGGGCGGTTATGGCTACACCTTC
cdr3_aa: CASSPDVRGGYGYTF

d_call: NA
clone_size: many
j_call: TRBJ1-5
v_call: TRBV9
cdr3_nt: TGTGCCAGCAGCGTAGGCCCGGGGCAGCCCCAGCATTTT
cdr3_aa: CASSVGPGQPQHF

d_call: TRBD1
clone_size: many
j_call: TRBJ1-2
v_call: TRBV19
cdr3_nt: TGTGCCAGTAGTATATACGGGACAGGGGAGTACTATGGCTACACCTTC
cdr3_aa: CASSIYGTGEYYGYTF

d_call: NA
clone_size: NA
j_call: TRBJ2-7
v_call: TRBV6-1
cdr3_nt: TGTGCCAGCTTAGGACGGGTGGAGTCCTACGAGCAGTACTTC
cdr3_aa: CASLGRVESYEQYF

d_call: TRBD2
clone_size: medium-sized
j_call: TRBJ2-7
v_call: TRBV2
cdr3_nt: TGTGCCAGCAGCGTAGATAGCGGGAGGGGCGAGCAGTACTTC
cdr3_aa: CASSVDSGRGEQYF

d_call: NA
clone_size: medium-sized
j_call: TRBJ2-1
v_call: TRBV24-1
cdr3_nt: TGTGCCACCAGTGACCTGAAAAATGAGCAGTTCTTC
cdr3_aa: CATSDLKNEQFF

d_call: NA
clone_size: many
j_call: TRBJ2-2
v_call: TRBV9
cdr3_nt: TGTGCCAGCAGCGTAGGAAGGAACACCGGGGAGCTGTTTTTT
cdr3_aa: CASSVGRNTGELFF

d_call: NA
clone_size: many
j_call: TRBJ2-3
v_call: TRBV5-1
cdr3_nt: TGCGCCAGCAGCTTGGCGGCCTCCTCAGAGGCGCAGTATTTT
cdr3_aa: CASSLAASSEAQYF

d_call: NA
clone_size: medium-sized
j_call: TRBJ1-2
v_call: TRBV28
cdr3_nt: TGTGCCAGCAGAACAGGTCAGGGCTATGGCTACACCTTC
cdr3_aa: CASRTGQGYGYTF

d_call: NA
clone_size: NA
j_call: TRBJ1-5
v_call: TRBV4-1
cdr3_nt: TGCGCCAGCAGCCAAGGTTTGGCAACAAACCATCCCCAGCATTTT
cdr3_aa: CASSQGLATNHPQHF

d_call: TRBD1
clone_size: medium-sized
j_call: TRBJ2-2
v_call: TRBV27
cdr3_nt: TGTGCCAGCAGACGGCAGGGGGCTGTCGGGGAGCTGTTTTTT
cdr3_aa: CASRRQGAVGELFF

d_call: TRBD2
clone_size: many
j_call: TRBJ2-5
v_call: TRBV5-1
cdr3_nt: TGCGCCAGCAGCTTGGCCGCGGGAGGGCTAGGGACCCAGTACTTC
cdr3_aa: CASSLAAGGLGTQYF

d_call: NA
clone_size: NA
j_call: TRBJ1-5
v_call: TRBV2
cdr3_nt: TGTGCCAGCAGTCACACGGTATTTGGGGGCAATCAGCCCCAGCATTTT
cdr3_aa: CASSHTVFGGNQPQHF

d_call: NA
clone_size: few
j_call: TRBJ2-7
v_call: TRBV6-2/TRBV6-3
cdr3_nt: TGTGCCAGCACCTTGGGAGCCTTACCCTCCTACGAGCAGTACTTC
cdr3_aa: CASTLGALPSYEQYF

d_call: NA
clone_size: many
j_call: TRBJ2-5
v_call: TRBV5-1
cdr3_nt: TGCGCCAGCAGACCGCTAGGGGACCAAGAGACCCAGTACTTC
cdr3_aa: CASRPLGDQETQYF

d_call: NA
clone_size: many
j_call: TRBJ2-1
v_call: TRBV7-3
cdr3_nt: TGTGCCAGCAGCCAAACTAGCTCCAATGAGCAGTTCTTC
cdr3_aa: CASSQTSSNEQFF

d_call: NA
clone_size: few
j_call: TRBJ1-5
v_call: TRBV28
cdr3_nt: TGTGCCAGCAGTCCCTTACATCAGCCCCAGCATTTT
cdr3_aa: CASSPLHQPQHF